A selection of T cell receptor beta chains follows, all from one sample in a study of T cell changes during pregnancy in multiple sclerosis. TCRdb's copy holds only in-frame clones and misses some; the assay was immunoSEQ multiplex PCR. This table holds some 80,000 clones, approximately 95% found once. Sequencing was performed on CD4+ T cells from peripheral blood mononuclear cells, taken after pregnancy. The receptors originated from a female donor with multiple sclerosis, enrolled in a pregnancy study. The CDR3 runs from the conserved cysteine through the conserved F or W. The order of the fields is V gene, J gene, clone size, D gene, CDR3 protein, CDR3 DNA. D genes are given only for firm matches. Clone size, where shown, is once, few, many, or a class for clones that have expanded.

V gene: TRBV27
J gene: TRBJ2-7
clone size: NA
D gene: TRBD2
CDR3 protein: CASSRAGGLSYEQYF
CDR3 DNA: TGTGCCAGCAGTAGAGCGGGAGGGCTTTCCTACGAGCAGTACTTC

V gene: TRBV28
J gene: TRBJ2-7
clone size: NA
D gene: NA
CDR3 protein: CASTTGGSYEQYF
CDR3 DNA: TGTGCCAGCACAACTGGCGGTTCCTACGAGCAGTACTTC

V gene: TRBV7-2
J gene: TRBJ1-1
clone size: NA
D gene: NA
CDR3 protein: CASSLGRGGNTEAFF
CDR3 DNA: TGTGCCAGCAGCTTAGGCCGGGGAGGGAACACTGAAGCTTTCTTT

V gene: TRBV15
J gene: TRBJ2-5
clone size: NA
D gene: NA
CDR3 protein: CATSLLETQYF
CDR3 DNA: TGTGCCACCAGCCTCCTGGAGACCCAGTACTTC

V gene: TRBV5-4
J gene: TRBJ1-1
clone size: NA
D gene: NA
CDR3 protein: CASSFLRGRAFF
CDR3 DNA: TGTGCCAGCAGCTTCCTTCGGGGGAGAGCTTTCTTT

V gene: TRBV5-1
J gene: TRBJ2-1
clone size: once
D gene: TRBD2
CDR3 protein: CASSYSSGGSYNEQFF
CDR3 DNA: TGCGCCAGCAGCTATTCTAGCGGGGGCTCCTACAATGAGCAGTTCTTC

V gene: TRBV4-2
J gene: TRBJ1-2
clone size: NA
D gene: NA
CDR3 protein: CASSQDRQGGYTF
CDR3 DNA: TGTGCCAGCAGCCAAGACCGACAAGGTGGCTACACCTTC

V gene: TRBV19
J gene: TRBJ2-2
clone size: NA
D gene: TRBD1
CDR3 protein: CASQRTGANTGELFF
CDR3 DNA: TGTGCCAGTCAAAGGACAGGAGCGAACACCGGGGAGCTGTTTTTT

V gene: TRBV7-9
J gene: TRBJ2-2
clone size: NA
D gene: TRBD2
CDR3 protein: CASSTAGLAGGRNTGELFF
CDR3 DNA: TGTGCCAGCAGTACTGCGGGACTAGCGGGAGGGCGGAACACCGGGGAGCTGTTTTTT

V gene: TRBV29-1
J gene: TRBJ2-6
clone size: NA
D gene: TRBD1
CDR3 protein: CSVAQGTRGANVLTF
CDR3 DNA: TGCAGCGTTGCACAGGGGACAAGAGGGGCCAACGTCCTGACTTTC

V gene: TRBV5-4
J gene: TRBJ1-2
clone size: NA
D gene: TRBD1
CDR3 protein: CASSPGGSLNYGYTF
CDR3 DNA: TGTGCCAGCAGCCCAGGGGGGTCCCTTAACTATGGCTACACCTTC

V gene: TRBV27
J gene: TRBJ2-1
clone size: NA
D gene: TRBD2
CDR3 protein: CASSLAGGPLDEQFF
CDR3 DNA: TGTGCCAGCAGTTTAGCGGGAGGGCCACTCGATGAGCAGTTCTTC

V gene: TRBV14
J gene: TRBJ1-1
clone size: NA
D gene: NA
CDR3 protein: CASSLAGTQNTEAFF
CDR3 DNA: TGTGCCAGCAGCCTAGCTGGGACTCAGAACACTGAAGCTTTCTTT

V gene: TRBV28
J gene: TRBJ1-1
clone size: NA
D gene: TRBD1
CDR3 protein: CAIKGTGLSNTEAFF
CDR3 DNA: TGTGCCATTAAGGGGACAGGGTTGTCGAACACTGAAGCTTTCTTT

V gene: TRBV6-5
J gene: TRBJ2-6
clone size: NA
D gene: NA
CDR3 protein: CASNSGANVLTF
CDR3 DNA: TGTGCCTCAAACTCTGGGGCCAACGTCCTGACTTTC